The 21 T cell receptor beta chains given below trace back to one sample, sequenced in a study of neurological immune-mediated disorders. TCRdb analysed the 5' RACE reads with MiXCR anew, one entry per CDR3 protein. The sample lists about 21,000 distinct CDR3 sequences, approximately 15% occurring once. Sequences were obtained from CD8+ T cells from blood. The origin of the receptors is a woman under 30 with multiple sclerosis.

This clonotype came up many times. The chain combines TRBV6-6 with TRBJ1-1, with D uncertain. Trimming took 11 bases from V and 0 from J, leaving 10 bases between them. CDR3 length: 12 residues. The germline CDR1 and CDR2 sequences are MNHNY and SVGAGI (reference sequence). The CDR3 DNA reads TGTGCCGTAGGACGGCTGAACACTGAAGCTTTCTTT. Its protein product is CAVGRLNTEAFF.

The table lists this clonotype with many counts. This chain uses TRBV7-6 with TRBJ2-7; weak D call: TRBD1 (7 bases). V gave up 1 base and J gave up 1 base, with 11 bases separating them. Germline V lookup: CDR1 SGHVS, CDR2 FNYEAQ. CDR3 length: 15 residues. CDR3 protein: CASSLGAGGSYEQYF. The CDR3 bases are TGTGCCAGCAGCTTAGGGGCAGGGGGGTCCTACGAGCAGTACTTC.

In its sample, this clonotype ranks as medium-sized. The gene calls are TRBV29-1 and TRBJ1-1, with D possibly being TRBD1 (6 bases). V lost 4 bases and J 4 bases, leaving 10 bases between the germline ends. The CDR3 totals 12 residues. Germline V gene lookup returns CDR1 SQVTM and CDR2 ANQGSEA. In nucleotides, the CDR3 is TGCAGCGTTGTGGGGGCGAGCACTGAAGCTTTCTTT. Protein: CSVVGASTEAFF.

This clonotype was counted at least ten times. The CDR3 loop is CASREGPTNTGELFF. CDR3 DNA sequence: TGTGCCAGCCGAGAAGGGCCCACGAACACCGGGGAGCTGTTTTTT. The chain joins TRBV28 to TRBJ2-2, with no clear D. Trimming cost V 8 bases and J 0 bases, with 13 bases left between them. Germline V gene data show CDR1 as MDHEN and CDR2 as SYDVKM. There are 15 residues in the CDR3.

This clonotype was counted only a few times. J is TRBJ1-1 and V is TRBV2, with unresolved D. This CDR3 has 11 residues. Germline CDR1 is SNHLY and CDR2 is FYNNEI. Trimming took off 3 bases at V and 5 bases at J, with 4 bases between the two ends. The CDR3, as DNA: TGTGCCAGCAGTGACTGGACTGAAGCTTTCTTT. It specifies CASSDWTEAFF.

This clonotype was picked up many times. V usage is TRBV7-2 and J usage is TRBJ2-3; tentative D call: TRBD2 (6 bases). The CDR3 totals 14 residues. Germline CDR1 and CDR2: SGHTA and FQGNSA. Trimming stripped 3 bases from V and 5 bases from J, with 12 bases between. CDR3 residues: CASSFNSGGDTQYF. CDR3 DNA sequence: TGTGCCAGCAGCTTTAATAGCGGCGGAGATACGCAGTATTTT. Looking up the rest from reference TRBV7-2 and TRBJ2-3 gives the full variable domain: GAGVSQSPSNKVTEKGKDVELRCDPISGHTALYWYRQSLGQGLEFLIYFQGNSAPDKSGLPSDRFSAERTGGSVSTLTIQRTQQEDSAVYLCASSFNSGGDTQYFGPGTRLTVL.

This clonotype is classed as medium-sized. The rearrangement uses TRBV6-5 and TRBJ1-2, with TRBD1 as a possible D gene (5 bases). Deletions cut 0 bases from V and 7 bases from J, with 15 bases between. The CDR3 has 15 amino acids. Germline-derived CDR1 and CDR2 are MNHEY and SVGAGI. The CDR3 is CASSYSVAQGGGYTF. For the CDR3, the DNA is TGTGCCAGCAGTTACTCCGTGGCGCAGGGCGGTGGCTACACCTTC.

Ten or more counts support this clonotype. The rearrangement links TRBV10-1 to TRBJ1-1; no definite D call. The V gene's germline CDR1 is WNHNN and CDR2 SYGVQD (reference sequence). This CDR3 is built from 13 residues. The V gene lost 6 bases and the J gene lost 5 bases, with 13 bases spanning the gap. The CDR3 DNA sequence: TGCGCCAGCAGCCTAAGCCCGGGGACTGAAGCTTTCTTT. The encoded protein is CASSLSPGTEAFF.

This clonotype was seen repeatedly, ten times or more. The chain recombines TRBV5-5 with TRBJ2-4; 11 bases match TRBD2. The CDR3 spans 15 residues. Trimming removed 3 bases from V and 5 bases from J; junction bases left unmatched: 4. Germline lookup yields CDR1 SGHKS and CDR2 YYEKEE (reference sequence). CDR3 nucleotides: TGTGCCAGCAGCTCGCTAGCGGGAGGAGAAAACATTCAGTACTTC. This translates into CASSSLAGGENIQYF. Based on the CDR3 plus reference TRBV5-5 and TRBJ2-4, the full variable domain is DAGVTQSPTHLIKTRGQQVTLRCSPISGHKSVSWYQQVLGQGPQFIFQYYEKEERGRGNFPDRFSARQFPNYSSELNVNALLLGDSALYLCASSSLAGGENIQYFGAGTRLSVL.

The table lists this clonotype with many counts. The chain employs TRBV2 and TRBJ2-7; no definite D call. The CDR3 runs 14 residues. V lost 1 base to trimming and J lost 0 bases, with 7 bases between them. Germline V gene sequence: CDR1 SNHLY, CDR2 FYNNEI. DNA for the CDR3: TGTGCCAGCAGTGAAGAGGTCAACTCCTACGAGCAGTACGTC. Translating gives CASSEEVNSYEQYV.

This clonotype counts as medium-sized. This chain joins TRBV9 and TRBJ1-1; the D is unclear. Germline CDR1 SGDLS, CDR2 YYNGEE. This CDR3 comprises 14 residues. Deletions cut 0 bases from V and 3 bases from J, with 9 bases between. The CDR3 nucleotides are TGTGCCAGCAGCGTAGCTCAGGCCCACACTGAAGCTTTCTTT. This sequence encodes CASSVAQAHTEAFF.

Many counts were recorded for this clonotype. The rearrangement uses TRBV10-3 and TRBJ2-3, with 7 bases lining up with TRBD2. V lost 8 bases to trimming and J lost 0 bases; unmatched junction nucleotides: 5. Germline assignment: CDR1 ENHRY and CDR2 SYGVKD. The CDR3 is 14 amino acids. Here the CDR3 DNA reads TGTGCCATCTCGGTGGGGGGGAGCACAGATACGCAGTATTTT. It translates to CAISVGGSTDTQYF.

The table lists this clonotype with many counts. The chain has TRBV6-1 and TRBJ2-3; 11 bases line up with TRBD2. Germline loops: CDR1 MNHNS, CDR2 SASEGT. CDR3 length: 14 amino acids. The V gene end was trimmed by 7 bases and the J gene end by 3 bases; junction bases not matched to a gene: 3. CDR3 DNA sequence: TGTGCCAGCAAACTAGCGGGGGAGACAGATACGCAGTATTTT. It yields the protein CASKLAGETDTQYF.

This sequence joins TRBV2 and TRBJ1-2; D call uncertain. This CDR3 has 15 residues. V lost 3 bases, J lost 2 bases, and 13 bases lay in between. Germline values: CDR1 SNHLY, CDR2 FYNNEI. DNA for the CDR3: TGTGCCAGCAGTGAGCAGCAAGACCTCAACTATGGCTACACCTTC. Translating gives CASSEQQDLNYGYTF.

This chain links TRBV2 with TRBJ1-6; D not resolved. CDR3 size: 16 residues. V was trimmed by 0 bases and J by 0 bases, leaving 6 bases between them. Germline lookup yields CDR1 SNHLY and CDR2 FYNNEI. In DNA, the CDR3 is TGTGCCAGCAGTGAAGCTGGTAGCTCCTATAATTCACCCCTCCACTTT. Translation gives CASSEAGSSYNSPLHF.

This clonotype is termed medium-sized. The rearrangement joins TRBV20-1 to TRBJ1-3; D gene uncertain. Trimming shortened V by 6 bases and J by 3 bases, and 6 bases separated the two germline ends. The length of the CDR3 is 11 residues. CDR1 is DFQATT and CDR2 is SNEGSKA in the germline V gene (reference sequence). Here the CDR3 DNA reads TGCAGTGCCCTTCATGGAAACACCATATATTTT. Translating gives CSALHGNTIYF.

This clonotype appeared a few times. The chain uses TRBV4-1 and TRBJ2-3; D is unclear. This CDR3 has 16 amino acids. CDR1 is MGHRA, CDR2 YSYEKL, per germline. The V and J ends lost 0 bases and 0 bases respectively, with 10 bases between them. The CDR3 here is CASSQDWYSSTDTQYF. CDR3 in DNA: TGCGCCAGCAGCCAAGATTGGTACAGTAGCACAGATACGCAGTATTTT.

This clonotype was found many times. The rearrangement links TRBV7-9 to TRBJ2-5, with 10 nucleotides matching TRBD2. Per germline, CDR1 SEHNR and CDR2 FQNEAQ (reference sequence). V dropped 1 base and J dropped 2; count of bases not matched to a gene: 7. CDR3 length: 17 residues. In DNA, the CDR3 is TGTGCCAGCAGCTTAGGTGTGGGACTAGCGCCTCAAGAGACCCAGTACTTC. Translating it yields CASSLGVGLAPQETQYF.

This clonotype was observed at least ten times. CDR3: CSAREGGFGNQPQHF. The CDR3 DNA follows: TGCAGTGCTAGAGAAGGAGGGTTTGGCAATCAGCCCCAGCATTTT. This rearrangement joins TRBV20-1 to TRBJ1-5; D remains unclear. The germline gives CDR1 DFQATT, CDR2 SNEGSKA (reference sequence). V lost 0 bases, J lost 2 bases, and 11 bases lay in between. This CDR3 is 15 amino acids long.

The table lists this clonotype with many counts. The rearrangement links TRBV7-9 to TRBJ1-5; TRBD1 is a possible D gene (5 bases). Germline V gene lookup returns CDR1 SEHNR and CDR2 FQNEAQ (reference sequence). The CDR3 is 14 residues long. Trimming shortened V by 0 bases and J by 3 bases, and 6 bases separated the two germline ends. The CDR3 nucleotides are TGTGCCAGCAGCTTAGCACAGGACAATCAGCCCCAGCATTTT. It codes for CASSLAQDNQPQHF. Drawing the rest from reference TRBV7-9 and TRBJ1-5, the complete variable domain is DTGVSQNPRHKITKRGQNVTFRCDPISEHNRLYWYRQTLGQGPEFLTYFQNEAQLEKSRLLSDRFSAERPKGSFSTLEIQRTEQGDSAMYLCASSLAQDNQPQHFGDGTRLSIL.

This clonotype was counted many times. The V and J genes are TRBV6-5 and TRBJ2-5, with D possibly being TRBD2 (7 bases). The CDR3 length is 15 residues. Between the trimmed V and J ends, which lost 5 bases and 2 bases, there was a span of 15 bases. Germline CDR1 and CDR2: MNHEY and SVGAGI. CDR3 sequence reads: CASSRGGGVQETQYF. The DNA for the CDR3 is TGTGCCAGCAGTCGAGGGGGGGGGGTGCAAGAGACCCAGTACTTC.